A single sample is the source of the 16 T cell receptor beta chains below, sequenced in a study of siplizumab effects on memory and regulatory T cells. Which antigens these TCRs recognize remains unknown. Libraries were prepared by immunoSEQ multiplex PCR; TCRdb keeps only in-frame clonotypes and omits some of them. Seen here are almost 20,000 clones, roughly two fifths observed once, and the top ten hold roughly 6.3%. Coculture of the mixed lymphocyte reaction cells took place at 37 degrees C and lasted around six days. Source material: CFSE-low (dividing) CD4+ T cells sorted from an allogeneic mixed lymphocyte reaction. These receptors were collected from a human donor in good health; the cells came from an allogeneic mixed lymphocyte reaction. Some clones in this sample may be carry-over from other donors' samples.

The chain has TRBV2 and TRBJ1-1; 7 positions agree with TRBD1. From germline, CDR1 is SNHLY and CDR2 FYNNEI. This CDR3 is built from 13 residues. The ends lost 5 bases at V and 3 bases at J; junction bases unmatched: 3. The CDR3: CASSLQGYTEAFF. The CDR3 DNA reads as TGTGCCAGCAGTCTACAGGGGTACACTGAAGCTTTCTTT.

CDR3 region: CAAGQGVGVTEAFF. The CDR3 DNA reads TGTGCCGCCGGGCAGGGGGTTGGTGTCACTGAAGCTTTCTTT. This chain joins TRBV6-5 and TRBJ1-1; 7 bases are shared with TRBD1. After removal of 11 bases from V and 4 bases from J, the junction contained 13 bases not matched to a gene. Per germline, CDR1 MNHEY and CDR2 SVGAGI. The CDR3 loop spans 14 amino acids.

The chain is built from TRBV18 and TRBJ1-1; the D is unclear. Germline lookup yields CDR1 KGHSH and CDR2 LQKENI. V lost 5 bases and J lost 1, with 5 bases in between. The CDR3 is made up of 12 amino acids. CDR3 loop: CASSFQNTEAFF. In DNA, the CDR3 is TGTGCCAGCTCATTTCAGAACACTGAAGCTTTCTTT.

The table lists this clone with a few counts. The chain couples TRBV5-1 to TRBJ1-3; possibly TRBD1 for D (6 bases). CDR1 SGHRS and CDR2 YFSETQ come from the germline V gene. The V end was cut by 2 bases, the J end by 1 base, with 10 bases between. The CDR3 is 15 amino acids. The CDR3 sequence: CASSLTGRSGNTIYF. CDR3 DNA: TGCGCCAGCAGCTTAACAGGGAGGTCTGGAAACACCATATATTTT.

The CDR3 sequence is CAWTTGQPISGNTIYF. CDR3 in DNA: TGTGCCTGGACAACGGGACAGCCGATCTCTGGAAACACCATATATTTT. The rearrangement links TRBV30 to TRBJ1-3; the match to TRBD1 covers 7 bases. The CDR3 totals 16 residues. V dropped 4 bases and J dropped 0; count of bases not matched to a gene: 9. Germline values: CDR1 GTSNPN, CDR2 SVGIG (reference sequence).

This clone was counted only a few times. The chain uses TRBV10-1 and TRBJ2-3, with 14 bases matching TRBD2. Germline V gene lookup returns CDR1 WNHNN and CDR2 SYGVQD (reference sequence). The CDR3 totals 14 residues. Trimming removed 6 bases from V and 9 bases from J; junction bases left unmatched: 5. The CDR3 region is CASSGTSGSRTQYF. Written as DNA, the CDR3 is TGCGCCAGCAGCGGGACTAGCGGGAGTAGGACGCAGTATTTT.

This chain connects TRBV18 to TRBJ2-1; no reliable D call. V was cut by 2 bases and J by 9 bases, with 5 bases left in between. The CDR3 loop spans 11 amino acids. From germline, CDR1 is KGHSH and CDR2 LQKENI. The CDR3 reads CASSPVSEQFF. The CDR3 bases are TGTGCCAGCTCACCAGTGAGTGAGCAGTTCTTC.

J is TRBJ2-3 and V is TRBV10-3; weak D call: TRBD1 (6 bases). The V end was cut by 6 bases, the J end by 2 bases, with 12 bases between. The germline V gene encodes CDR1 ENHRY and CDR2 SYGVKD. This CDR3 is built from 14 residues. CDR3 loop: CAIRVRDTTDTQYF. The CDR3 DNA reads TGTGCCATCAGGGTCCGGGACACCACAGATACGCAGTATTTT.

This clone occurred a few times. V gene TRBV7-9 combines with J gene TRBJ1-1; D remains ambiguous. V was clipped by 5 bases and J by 4 bases, with 11 bases between them. Germline V gene lookup returns CDR1 SEHNR and CDR2 FQNEAQ (reference sequence). This CDR3 spans 13 amino acids. The CDR3 DNA follows: TGTGCCAGCAGCCAAGAGGCCGCCACTGAAGCTTTCTTT. Protein: CASSQEAATEAFF.

The chain has TRBV9 and TRBJ2-5, with TRBD1 as a possible D gene (5 bases). V gave up 0 bases and J gave up 5 bases, with 11 bases separating them. CDR3 length: 14 amino acids. CDR1 SGDLS and CDR2 YYNGEE come from the germline V gene. The CDR3 nucleotides are TGTGCCAGCAGCGTAGGACAGTCGATGGAGACCCAGTACTTC. As protein: CASSVGQSMETQYF.

This chain links TRBV14 with TRBJ2-1; no reliable D call. Per the germline V gene, CDR1 is SGHDN and CDR2 is FVKESK. The CDR3 has 14 residues. V lost 0 bases, J lost 9 bases, and 12 bases lay in between. Here the CDR3 reads CASSQDFGVGEQFF. The CDR3 DNA reads TGTGCCAGCAGCCAAGATTTTGGGGTGGGTGAGCAGTTCTTC. Together with reference TRBV14 and TRBJ2-1, the CDR3 gives the full variable domain: EAGVTQFPSHSVIEKGQTVTLRCDPISGHDNLYWYRRVMGKEIKFLLHFVKESKQDESGMPNNRFLAERTGGTYSTLKVQPAELEDSGVYFCASSQDFGVGEQFFGPGTRLTVL.

The J gene is TRBJ1-4, the V gene TRBV9; tentative D call: TRBD1 (5 bases). Deletions cut 0 bases from V and 8 bases from J, with 11 bases between. CDR1 is SGDLS and CDR2 is YYNGEE in the germline V gene. CDR3 size: 14 residues. The CDR3 reads CASSVAGTGEKLFF. The CDR3 nucleotides are TGTGCCAGCAGCGTAGCGGGGACGGGAGAAAAACTGTTTTTT.

This clone occurred a few times. The V gene is TRBV5-1, the J gene TRBJ2-1; a possible D gene is TRBD2 (6 bases). The V end was cut by 5 bases, the J end by 6 bases, with 18 bases between. This CDR3 is built from 15 residues. The germline V gene has CDR1 SGHRS and CDR2 YFSETQ. The CDR3 nucleotides are TGCGCCAGCAGTCATAACCCTAGCGTGGGCAATGAGCAGTTCTTC. Protein sequence: CASSHNPSVGNEQFF.

Only a few counts were recorded for this clone. The genes are TRBV29-1 and TRBJ2-7; D may match TRBD1 or TRBD2 (5 bases each). Germline CDR1 reads SQVTM; CDR2 reads ANQGSEA. This CDR3 spans 14 amino acids. V shed 5 bases and J shed 1 base, with 15 bases lying between them. CDR3 residues: CSVLVQGRSYEQYF. The DNA of the CDR3 is TGCAGCGTTCTGGTCCAGGGACGATCCTACGAGCAGTACTTC.

The J gene is TRBJ1-2, the V gene TRBV10-3; no firm D call. The V end was cut by 10 bases, the J end by 0 bases, with 18 bases between. The CDR3 runs 15 residues. Germline V gene lookup returns CDR1 ENHRY and CDR2 SYGVKD. For the CDR3, the DNA is TGTGCCACCCCTCGGGGAGCACTCCCTAACTATGGCTACACCTTC. Translation gives CATPRGALPNYGYTF.

The J gene is TRBJ2-7, the V gene TRBV2; no clear D. From germline, CDR1 is SNHLY and CDR2 FYNNEI. V was cut by 4 bases and J by 4 bases, with 5 bases left in between. The CDR3 consists of 11 residues. CDR3 in DNA: TGTGCCAGCAGTGGGAATTACGAGCAGTACTTC. This sequence encodes CASSGNYEQYF. The complete variable domain, with remaining parts taken from reference TRBV2 and TRBJ2-7, reads EPEVTQTPSHQVTQMGQEVILRCVPISNHLYFYWYRQILGQKVEFLVSFYNNEISEKSEIFDDQFSVERPDGSNFTLKIRSTKLEDSAMYFCASSGNYEQYFGPGTRLTVT.